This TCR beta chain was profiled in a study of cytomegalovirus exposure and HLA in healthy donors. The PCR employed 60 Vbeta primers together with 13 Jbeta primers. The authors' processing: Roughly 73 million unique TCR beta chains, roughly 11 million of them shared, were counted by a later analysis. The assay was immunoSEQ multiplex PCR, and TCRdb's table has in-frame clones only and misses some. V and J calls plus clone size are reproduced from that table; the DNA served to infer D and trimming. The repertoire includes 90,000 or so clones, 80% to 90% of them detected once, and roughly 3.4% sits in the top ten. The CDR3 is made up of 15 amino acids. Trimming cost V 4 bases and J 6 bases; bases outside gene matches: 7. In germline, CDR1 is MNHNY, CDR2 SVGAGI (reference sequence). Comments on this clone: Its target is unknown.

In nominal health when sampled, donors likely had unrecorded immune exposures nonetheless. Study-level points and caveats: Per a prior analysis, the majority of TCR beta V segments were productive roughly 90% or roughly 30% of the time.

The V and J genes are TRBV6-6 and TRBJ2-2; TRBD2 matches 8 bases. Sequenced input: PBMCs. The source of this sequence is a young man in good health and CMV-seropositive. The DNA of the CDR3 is TGTGCCAGCAGTTTCGGGACTAGTGGTTCCGGGGAGCTGTTTTTT. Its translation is CASSFGTSGSGELFF.